The following is a T cell receptor (beta chain) sequence with its context. What it binds is unknown. This entry is derived from a study of T cells expressing NK-cell markers. At the level of the study: One of eight sequenced donors was HCMV-seronegative; the other seven were seropositive. Study-level points and caveats: Topping the CD3+CD56-NKG2C+ fraction as well were these clonotypes, in a few donors.

There are 15 residues in the CDR3. CDR1 is SGHVS, CDR2 FNYEAQ, per germline. TCRdb re-called the 5' RACE reads, yielding one record per CDR3 amino acid sequence without DNA. This sample's table has more than 400,000 distinct CDR3 sequences. The sample consisted of blood T cells: a sorted CD56 or NKG2C T cell subset, CD4+ or CD8+ T cells, or bulk PBMC T cells (not recorded which). The V and J genes are TRBV7-6 and TRBJ2-1; TCRdb's assignment of TRBD2 cannot be checked, as there is no DNA. The sequence came from a woman between 18 and 70 years old in good health. The CDR3 region is CASSLSPSGAGEQFF.